Listed below are T cell receptor beta chains from one sample, sequenced in a study of response to subunit inactivated influenza vaccine. TCRdb redid the calling of the RT-PCR reads with MiXCR, one entry per CDR3 protein. This table holds roughly 650,000 distinct CDR3 sequences, approximately 15% found once. The sample consisted of PBMCs from blood, taken 11 to 12 days after vaccination. All receptors derive from a man aged 50 to 60 who received an inactivated influenza vaccine. Each CDR3 is given with its conserved first and last residue. Each record gives: V gene, D gene, J gene, clone size, CDR3 DNA, CDR3 protein. The D gene is left open where the match is weak. Clone sizes are given selectively: once, few, many, or a class where the clone is expanded.

V: TRBV20-1; D: -; J: TRBJ2-1; size: few; DNA: TGCAGTGCTAGAAGGGAGTGGTCCTACAATGAGCAGTTCTTC; CDR3: CSARREWSYNEQFF
V: TRBV2; D: -; J: TRBJ1-2; size: -; DNA: TGTGCCAGCACAGCGGGGCAAAGCTATGGCTACACCTTC; CDR3: CASTAGQSYGYTF
V: TRBV12-3/TRBV12-4; D: TRBD1; J: TRBJ2-1; size: many; DNA: TGTGCCAGCAGACCGCGGGACAGGGGACATGAGCAGTTCTTC; CDR3: CASRPRDRGHEQFF
V: TRBV12-3/TRBV12-4; D: -; J: TRBJ1-6; size: few; DNA: TGTGCCAGCAGTTCCTGGACCGGTTCACCCCTCCACTTT; CDR3: CASSSWTGSPLHF
V: TRBV4-1; D: TRBD1; J: TRBJ2-3; size: -; DNA: TGCGCCAGCAGCCAAGCCGGGACAGGGGTTAAAGATACGCAGTATTTT; CDR3: CASSQAGTGVKDTQYF
V: TRBV27; D: -; J: TRBJ1-5; size: -; DNA: TGTGCCAGCAGTAAAGAAGCCCGTTATAGCAATCAGCCCCAGCATTTT; CDR3: CASSKEARYSNQPQHF
V: TRBV4-1; D: -; J: TRBJ1-6; size: few; DNA: TGCGCCAGCAGCCAAGTGGGGGGACTCTATAATTCACCCCTCCACTTT; CDR3: CASSQVGGLYNSPLHF
V: TRBV7-9; D: TRBD1; J: TRBJ1-1; size: -; DNA: TGTGCCAGCAGCTTATCAAGAGGGGGCACTGGGAACACTGAAGCTTTCTTT; CDR3: CASSLSRGGTGNTEAFF
V: TRBV12-3/TRBV12-4; D: TRBD1; J: TRBJ2-7; size: -; DNA: TGTGCCAGCAGTTTAGTTGGAGGTTTGGGACAGCCCCCGAGCTCCTACGAGCAGTACTTC; CDR3: CASSLVGGLGQPPSSYEQYF
V: TRBV7-9; D: -; J: TRBJ1-6; size: few; DNA: TGTGCCAGCAGCCCACAGGGTTATAATTCACCCCTCCACTTT; CDR3: CASSPQGYNSPLHF
V: TRBV5-6; D: -; J: TRBJ2-1; size: -; DNA: TGTGCCAGCAGCTTGGAGTTACCGGGACAGCAGTTCTTC; CDR3: CASSLELPGQQFF
V: TRBV4-2; D: -; J: TRBJ2-2; size: -; DNA: TGTGCCAGCAGCCAAGTGAGCGGAAGGACCACCGGGGAGCTGTTTTTT; CDR3: CASSQVSGRTTGELFF
V: TRBV12-3/TRBV12-4; D: -; J: TRBJ1-1; size: -; DNA: TGTGCCAGCACCCGGGGCAGGCGGATGAACACTGAAGCTTTCTTT; CDR3: CASTRGRRMNTEAFF
V: TRBV12-3/TRBV12-4; D: TRBD1; J: TRBJ2-5; size: -; DNA: TGTGCCAGCACCCCACTATGGGAGGACAGGGGCCAAGAGACCCAGTACTTC; CDR3: CASTPLWEDRGQETQYF
V: TRBV19; D: -; J: TRBJ1-1; size: -; DNA: TGTGCCAGTAGTATAGGGACCGCAGCTTTCTTT; CDR3: CASSIGTAAFF
V: TRBV11-2; D: TRBD2; J: TRBJ2-1; size: -; DNA: TGTGCCAGCAGCTCCGTCCGAGGGAGCGGGAGGGCACTCTCCTACAATGAGCAGTTCTTC; CDR3: CASSSVRGSGRALSYNEQFF
V: TRBV9; D: -; J: TRBJ2-7; size: once; DNA: TGTGCCAGCAGCGTATATCCCGACACCTACGAGCAGTACTTC; CDR3: CASSVYPDTYEQYF
V: TRBV28; D: TRBD2; J: TRBJ2-2; size: few; DNA: TGTGCCAGCAGTAAAAGCGGGGGCGGGAAAGGGGAGCTGTTTTTT; CDR3: CASSKSGGGKGELFF
V: TRBV12-3/TRBV12-4; D: TRBD1; J: TRBJ1-2; size: -; DNA: TGTGCCAGCAGTACAGGGGGCATTACTGGGTATGGCTACACCTTC; CDR3: CASSTGGITGYGYTF
V: TRBV20-1; D: -; J: TRBJ1-2; size: -; DNA: TGCAGCCGCAGGGGAAGAGACTATGGCTACACCTTC; CDR3: CSRRGRDYGYTF
V: TRBV6-2/TRBV6-3; D: -; J: TRBJ2-1; size: -; DNA: TGTGCCAGCAGTCCGGGGACAAGGGAGCAGTTCTTC; CDR3: CASSPGTREQFF
V: TRBV6-2/TRBV6-3; D: TRBD2; J: TRBJ2-1; size: -; DNA: TGTGCCAGCAGTGGCGGGAGTTTTGAAGTGAGGTCCTACAATGAGCAGTTCTTC; CDR3: CASSGGSFEVRSYNEQFF
V: TRBV20-1; D: -; J: TRBJ2-6; size: -; DNA: TGCAGTGCTAGCCTCCCCCCACAGTTGCGGAATCAGCATGGGGCCAACGTCCTGACTTTC; CDR3: CSASLPPQLRNQHGANVLTF
V: TRBV12-1; D: -; J: TRBJ2-7; size: -; DNA: TGCGCCAGCAGCTGGTCCGATTACTCCTACGAGCAGTACTTC; CDR3: CASSWSDYSYEQYF
V: TRBV6-1; D: -; J: TRBJ2-7; size: -; DNA: TGTGCCAGCAGTATAGCGGCCTACTCTGATTCCTACGAGCAGTACTTC; CDR3: CASSIAAYSDSYEQYF
V: TRBV7-9; D: -; J: TRBJ1-2; size: many; DNA: TGTGCCAGCAGCTTAGACGGCGGCGCAGCCTCCTATGGCTACACCTTC; CDR3: CASSLDGGAASYGYTF
V: TRBV20-1; D: -; J: TRBJ2-5; size: -; DNA: TGCAGTGCCACCCCTGGGGGGAGCAATCGGAAAGAGACCCAGTACTTC; CDR3: CSATPGGSNRKETQYF
V: TRBV6-4; D: TRBD2; J: TRBJ2-2; size: many; DNA: TGTGCCAGCAGTCTCTCCATTCTAGCGGGGGCCGTTGGCGACGGGGAGCTGTTTTTT; CDR3: CASSLSILAGAVGDGELFF
V: TRBV6-2/TRBV6-3; D: -; J: TRBJ2-2; size: few; DNA: TGTGCCAGCAGTTGGCCGGGACTCCCGAACACCGGGGAGCTGTTTTTT; CDR3: CASSWPGLPNTGELFF
V: TRBV30; D: -; J: TRBJ2-3; size: -; DNA: TGTGCCTGGAGTAGGGGGGCCCCCACAGATACGCAGTATTTT; CDR3: CAWSRGAPTDTQYF
V: TRBV12-3/TRBV12-4; D: -; J: TRBJ2-1; size: once; DNA: TGTGCCAGCAGTCCAAGGGAGTTTGGGCAGTTCTTC; CDR3: CASSPREFGQFF
V: TRBV3-1; D: -; J: TRBJ2-5; size: few; DNA: TGTGCCAGCAGCCAACGGGACACAAAGAGGGAGACCCAGTACTTC; CDR3: CASSQRDTKRETQYF
V: TRBV7-2; D: -; J: TRBJ1-2; size: -; DNA: TGTGCCAGCAGCCGAGGTGTCTCCTCCTATGGCTACACCTTC; CDR3: CASSRGVSSYGYTF
V: TRBV3-1; D: TRBD2; J: TRBJ2-1; size: few; DNA: TGTGCCAGCAGCCAAGGCGGGAGATCCTACAATGAGCAGTTCTTC; CDR3: CASSQGGRSYNEQFF
V: TRBV28; D: TRBD2; J: TRBJ2-1; size: few; DNA: TGTGCCAGCAGTCTCCAGCGGGAGGGCCTCAATGAGCAGTTCTTC; CDR3: CASSLQREGLNEQFF
V: TRBV10-3; D: TRBD2; J: TRBJ2-2; size: few; DNA: TGTGCCATCAGTGAGCGGGGGGGCCCGAACACCGGGGAGCTGTTTTTT; CDR3: CAISERGGPNTGELFF
V: TRBV6-5; D: TRBD1; J: TRBJ1-2; size: -; DNA: TGTGCCAGCAGTTACTCGTGGAGGGGGCAAGGTGGCTACACCTTC; CDR3: CASSYSWRGQGGYTF
V: TRBV5-6; D: -; J: TRBJ1-5; size: few; DNA: TGTGCCAGCAGCTTCTTCGGGGTAAATCAGCCCCAGCATTTT; CDR3: CASSFFGVNQPQHF
V: TRBV29-1; D: -; J: TRBJ2-1; size: many; DNA: TGCAGCGTTGGGCTTCCTAGGCGGGGATTTAATGAGCAGTTCTTC; CDR3: CSVGLPRRGFNEQFF
V: TRBV12-3/TRBV12-4; D: -; J: TRBJ1-1; size: few; DNA: TGTGCCAGCAGTCCGGGAAGCTTGACTGAAGCTTTCTTT; CDR3: CASSPGSLTEAFF
V: TRBV4-1; D: -; J: TRBJ2-1; size: -; DNA: TGCGCCAGCAGCCAGTACTCATACAATGAGCAGTTCTTC; CDR3: CASSQYSYNEQFF
V: TRBV30; D: -; J: TRBJ1-5; size: -; DNA: TGTGCCTGGAGTGGTGGATATAGCAATCAGCCCCAGCATTTT; CDR3: CAWSGGYSNQPQHF
V: TRBV5-5; D: -; J: TRBJ2-3; size: -; DNA: TGTGCCAGCAGCTTGGAAGGAGCGGGCGGTAACACAGATACGCAGTATTTT; CDR3: CASSLEGAGGNTDTQYF
V: TRBV11-2; D: -; J: TRBJ2-1; size: -; DNA: TGTGCCAGCAGCTTAGGACTCTCCAATGAGCAGTTCTTC; CDR3: CASSLGLSNEQFF
V: TRBV5-1; D: TRBD1; J: TRBJ2-5; size: -; DNA: TGCGCCAGCAGCCAACCCGACAGGGGGCCTGAAGAGACCCAGTACTTC; CDR3: CASSQPDRGPEETQYF
V: TRBV4-1; D: -; J: TRBJ2-2; size: -; DNA: TGCGCCAGCAGCCAAGATGGTGTCCGTGGGGAGCTGTTTTTT; CDR3: CASSQDGVRGELFF
V: TRBV12-3/TRBV12-4; D: -; J: TRBJ2-3; size: few; DNA: TGTGCCAGCAGTTTAGGGGACGCCCATCGCACAGATACGCAGTATTTT; CDR3: CASSLGDAHRTDTQYF